The rows below give T cell receptor beta chains drawn from one sample of a study of OX40 agonist ivuxolimab in advanced cancers. Measured with immunoSEQ multiplex PCR; TCRdb has only the in-frame clones, and not every one. This table holds about 47,000 clones, 65% to 90% found once. This material consisted of CD4+ or CD8+ T cells sorted from blood, taken in a trial of the OX40 agonist ivuxolimab. The receptors derive from an adult with an advanced solid tumor such as melanoma, head and neck, liver or kidney cancer. CDR3s include the opening cysteine and the closing phenylalanine or tryptophan. D genes are given only for firm matches. A row's size may be missing; if present it is once, few, many or a size class.

TRBJ2-1 | NA | TRBV5-6 | TRBD2 | CASSKGLAYNEQFF | TGTGCCAGCAGCAAGGGACTAGCTTACAATGAGCAGTTCTTC
TRBJ2-1 | NA | TRBV4-3 | TRBD2 | CASSHSSGSSYNEQFF | TGCGCCAGCAGCCATTCTAGCGGGAGCTCCTACAATGAGCAGTTCTTC
TRBJ2-3 | NA | TRBV28 | NA | CASSLIAEPSTDTQYF | TGTGCCAGCAGTTTGATAGCGGAACCTAGCACAGATACGCAGTATTTT
TRBJ2-3 | NA | TRBV19 | NA | CASSIFGRGTDTQYF | TGTGCCAGTAGTATTTTCGGACGAGGCACAGATACGCAGTATTTT
TRBJ2-7 | NA | TRBV30 | TRBD2 | CAWSAGGWEQYF | TGTGCCTGGAGTGCGGGAGGGTGGGAGCAGTACTTC
TRBJ2-1 | NA | TRBV5-8 | TRBD2 | CASSPGGPNEQFF | TGTGCCAGCAGTCCGGGGGGGCCGAATGAGCAGTTCTTC
TRBJ2-2 | NA | TRBV11-3 | NA | CASSFWGPGELFF | TGTGCCAGCAGCTTCTGGGGTCCCGGGGAGCTGTTTTTT
TRBJ1-6 | NA | TRBV9 | NA | CASSVGGSYNSPLHF | TGTGCCAGCAGCGTAGGGGGCTCCTATAATTCACCCCTCCACTTT
TRBJ2-2 | NA | TRBV19 | TRBD1 | CAGGTGVDTGELFF | TGTGCCGGAGGGACAGGGGTGGACACCGGGGAGCTGTTTTTT
TRBJ2-1 | NA | TRBV10-2 | TRBD2 | CASSSGGGYNEQFF | TGCGCCAGCTCTAGCGGGGGGGGTTACAATGAGCAGTTCTTC
TRBJ2-7 | NA | TRBV27 | TRBD2 | CASSRTTSGLYEQYF | TGTGCCAGCAGCCGAACGACTAGCGGCCTCTACGAGCAGTACTTC
TRBJ1-1 | NA | TRBV28 | NA | CASRAPGRGIEAFF | TGTGCCAGCAGGGCTCCGGGACGGGGAATTGAAGCTTTCTTT
TRBJ2-1 | NA | TRBV7-6 | TRBD2 | CASSLPTSGSYNEQFF | TGTGCCAGCAGCCTACCGACTAGCGGCTCCTACAATGAGCAGTTCTTC
TRBJ2-3 | NA | TRBV29-1 | TRBD2 | CSVNAGTSGYTDTQYF | TGCAGCGTGAACGCCGGGACTAGCGGTTACACAGATACGCAGTATTTT
TRBJ1-4 | NA | TRBV4-3 | NA | CASSFGAGSNEKLFF | TGCGCCAGCAGCTTTGGGGCGGGGTCTAATGAAAAACTGTTTTTT
TRBJ2-2 | NA | TRBV4-2 | NA | CASSQVPSAVNTGELFF | TGTGCCAGCAGCCAAGTCCCCTCGGCCGTGAACACCGGGGAGCTGTTTTTT
TRBJ1-2 | NA | TRBV19 | TRBD1 | CASSPGQGPYGYTF | TGTGCCAGTAGTCCGGGACAGGGACCCTATGGCTACACCTTC
TRBJ1-1 | NA | TRBV9 | NA | CASSREGLNTEAFF | TGTGCCAGCAGTCGTGAGGGACTGAACACTGAAGCTTTCTTT
TRBJ2-6 | NA | TRBV19 | NA | CATRTVSGANVLTF | TGTGCCACTAGGACAGTTTCTGGGGCCAACGTCCTGACTTTC
TRBJ2-2 | NA | TRBV9 | NA | CASSVDDGGELFF | TGTGCCAGCAGCGTTGACGACGGCGGGGAGCTGTTTTTT
TRBJ1-1 | once | TRBV2 | NA | CASMPTEGRGSSEAFF | TGTGCCAGCATGCCTACCGAAGGGAGGGGGTCTTCTGAAGCTTTCTTT
TRBJ2-5 | NA | TRBV19 | TRBD1 | CASSLGTGGALETQYF | TGTGCCAGTAGTTTAGGGACAGGGGGCGCGTTGGAGACCCAGTACTTC
TRBJ2-3 | NA | TRBV4-3 | TRBD1 | CASSQATGEGTDTQYF | TGCGCCAGCAGCCAGGCGACAGGGGAAGGCACAGATACGCAGTATTTT
TRBJ2-1 | NA | TRBV2 | NA | CASDTSSYNEQFF | TGTGCCAGCGATACGAGCTCCTACAATGAGCAGTTCTTC
TRBJ1-1 | NA | TRBV4-3 | TRBD1 | CASSQTRGLADTEAFF | TGCGCCAGCAGCCAAACCAGGGGGCTAGCGGACACTGAAGCTTTCTTT
TRBJ1-2 | NA | TRBV6-6 | NA | CASRWTYGYTF | TGTGCCAGCAGATGGACCTATGGCTACACCTTC
TRBJ2-1 | NA | TRBV4-3 | NA | CASSQALVGAGEQFF | TGCGCCAGCAGCCAAGCTCTGGTGGGAGCGGGTGAGCAGTTCTTC
TRBJ2-3 | NA | TRBV27 | TRBD1 | CASSLLRRDRGSDTQYF | TGTGCCAGCAGTTTATTACGGAGGGACAGGGGTTCAGATACGCAGTATTTT
TRBJ1-1 | NA | TRBV9 | TRBD1 | CASSQGGLNTEAFF | TGTGCCAGCAGCCAGGGGGGTTTGAACACTGAAGCTTTCTTT
TRBJ1-1 | NA | TRBV4-1 | NA | CASSQVWGQGTEAFF | TGCGCCAGCAGCCAAGTCTGGGGGCAGGGCACTGAAGCTTTCTTT
TRBJ2-6 | NA | TRBV28 | NA | CASSPFETGLSGANVLTF | TGTGCCAGCAGTCCTTTCGAGACAGGCTTGTCTGGGGCCAACGTCCTGACTTTC
TRBJ1-2 | NA | TRBV4-3 | TRBD1 | CASSQFLQGTHGYTF | TGCGCCAGCAGCCAATTCTTACAGGGGACCCATGGCTACACCTTC
TRBJ1-4 | NA | TRBV28 | NA | CASSLLVRLGEKLFF | TGTGCCAGCAGTTTATTAGTCAGGTTAGGTGAAAAACTGTTTTTT
TRBJ2-2 | NA | TRBV2 | NA | CASSAAGNTGELFF | TGTGCCAGCAGTGCTGCGGGTAACACCGGGGAGCTGTTTTTT
TRBJ1-2 | once | TRBV5-4 | NA | CASSLRGAPYGYTF | TGTGCCAGCAGCCTTCGCGGGGCCCCCTATGGCTACACCTTC
TRBJ2-1 | NA | TRBV28 | NA | CASSFSLRNEQFF | TGTGCCAGCAGTTTCAGCCTAAGGAATGAGCAGTTCTTC
TRBJ1-2 | NA | TRBV9 | TRBD1 | CASSVGQGDYGYTF | TGTGCCAGCAGCGTGGGACAGGGAGACTATGGCTACACCTTC
TRBJ2-5 | NA | TRBV2 | TRBD2 | CASSETGTSGETQYF | TGTGCCAGCAGCGAGACCGGGACTAGCGGTGAGACCCAGTACTTC
TRBJ1-1 | NA | TRBV28 | NA | CASSLERLIPEAFF | TGTGCCAGCAGTTTAGAGCGTCTAATTCCTGAAGCTTTCTTT
TRBJ1-5 | NA | TRBV4-3 | NA | CASSQYRLGGQPQHF | TGCGCCAGCAGCCAATACCGTTTAGGGGGTCAGCCCCAGCATTTT
TRBJ2-7 | NA | TRBV28 | NA | CASSPSSYEQYF | TGTGCCAGCAGCCCCTCCTCCTACGAGCAGTACTTC
TRBJ2-3 | NA | TRBV2 | TRBD2 | CASLPGTTSTDTQYF | TGTGCCAGCCTTCCCGGGACTACTAGCACAGATACGCAGTATTTT
TRBJ1-3 | NA | TRBV6-1 | NA | CASSEGVSPGNTIYF | TGTGCCAGCAGTGAAGGGGTTAGTCCTGGAAACACCATATATTTT
TRBJ1-1 | NA | TRBV29-1 | NA | CSVEASGMVTEAFF | TGCAGCGTTGAAGCGTCAGGAATGGTCACTGAAGCTTTCTTT
TRBJ2-1 | NA | TRBV12-5 | NA | CASGLGRVINEQFF | TGTGCTAGTGGTTTGGGCAGGGTGATCAATGAGCAGTTCTTC
TRBJ2-7 | NA | TRBV7-2 | TRBD1 | CASSLVDRGLNEQYF | TGTGCCAGCAGCTTAGTTGACAGGGGGCTCAACGAGCAGTACTTC
TRBJ2-1 | few | TRBV4-1 | NA | CASSYQKGNEQFF | TGCGCCAGCAGCTACCAAAAGGGGAATGAGCAGTTCTTC
TRBJ1-2 | NA | TRBV23-1 | NA | CASSHHPPGHRLDYGYTF | TGCGCCAGCAGTCATCATCCGCCGGGACACCGGCTAGACTATGGCTACACCTTC
TRBJ2-7 | once | TRBV27 | NA | CASGHTSYEQYF | TGTGCCAGCGGACATACTAGCTACGAGCAGTACTTC
TRBJ2-2 | NA | TRBV4-1 | TRBD1 | CASSPTGAGTGELFF | TGCGCCAGCAGCCCGACAGGGGCAGGCACCGGGGAGCTGTTTTTT
TRBJ2-3 | NA | TRBV6-5 | NA | CASSFGTLGTDTQYF | TGTGCCAGCAGTTTTGGGACACTGGGTACAGATACGCAGTATTTT
TRBJ2-5 | NA | TRBV6-6 | NA | CASSYGPRVKETQYF | TGTGCCAGCAGTTACGGGCCCCGAGTAAAGGAGACCCAGTACTTC
TRBJ1-2 | NA | TRBV29-1 | NA | CSVLSGRETDRNYGYTF | TGCAGCGTTTTAAGTGGCCGAGAGACAGACAGAAACTATGGCTACACCTTC
TRBJ2-4 | NA | TRBV19 | NA | CASSIPWGVAKNIQYF | TGTGCCAGTAGTATCCCGTGGGGGGTAGCCAAAAACATTCAGTACTTC